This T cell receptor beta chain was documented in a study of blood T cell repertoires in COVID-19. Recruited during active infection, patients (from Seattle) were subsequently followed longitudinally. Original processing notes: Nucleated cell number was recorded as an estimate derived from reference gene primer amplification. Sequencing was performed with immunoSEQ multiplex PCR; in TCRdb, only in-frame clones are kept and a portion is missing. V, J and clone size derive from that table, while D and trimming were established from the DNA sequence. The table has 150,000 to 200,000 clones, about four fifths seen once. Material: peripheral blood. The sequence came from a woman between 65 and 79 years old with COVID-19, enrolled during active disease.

The CDR3 loop is CSATRTGEQFF. The CDR3 DNA follows: TGCAGTGCGACTAGGACAGGTGAGCAGTTCTTC. The gene calls are TRBV20-1 and TRBJ2-1, with D possibly TRBD1 on 7 matching bases. Germline V lookup: CDR1 DFQATT, CDR2 SNEGSKA (reference sequence). The length of the CDR3 is 11 residues. V lost 6 bases and J lost 9, with 12 bases in between.